Each of the 2 T cell receptor beta chains below was sequenced from the same sample in a study of blood T cell repertoires in COVID-19 (dated by TCRdb to 2018 to 2021). The method was the immunoSEQ multiplex PCR assay. The table was pulled from immuneACCESS by TCRdb, which kept in-frame rearrangements only. Such tables lose some clones; where checked, under half of the loss comes from unresolved V genes, and the rest has no known cause. For this sample the table gives approximately 74,000 clones, of which 65% to 85% were detected only once. Approximately 2.5% of the sample belongs to the ten largest clones. Sequencing was done on a sample of peripheral blood. These receptors were taken from an elderly man with active or convalescent COVID-19.

This sequence joins TRBV29-1 and TRBJ2-2; a possible D gene is TRBD2 (6 bases). The CDR3 consists of 13 residues. V shed 6 bases and J shed 0 bases, with 8 bases lying between them. The germline V gene encodes CDR1 SQVTM and CDR2 ANQGSEA. This chain's CDR3 is CSVRGSNTGELFF. DNA for the CDR3: TGCAGCGTCCGGGGGTCGAACACCGGGGAGCTGTTTTTT.

This chain links TRBV11-2 with TRBJ2-2, with D unclear. This CDR3 has 16 amino acids. Germline CDR1 is SGHAT and CDR2 is FQNNGV. V lost 1 base to trimming and J lost 1 base, with 10 bases between them. CDR3 nucleotides: TGTGCCAGCAGCTTAGCGTACACTAAGAACACCGGGGAGCTGTTTTTT. This translates into CASSLAYTKNTGELFF.